This record covers a single TCR beta chain. At least ten counts were recorded for this clonotype. Its antigen is currently not known. Base qualities are not at hand, and no much larger clone is one base apart. This record belongs to a study of regulatory T cells in long-lasting Graves disease (dated by TCRdb to the early 2020s). For context, the study as a whole: Antithyroid drugs had been taken for less than 3 months by newly diagnosed Graves' disease patients. This study used TCR sequencing and RNA sequencing of peripheral blood to compare persistent Graves' disease patients against newly diagnosed Graves' disease patients. A total of around 35 samples underwent TCR sequencing: some 13 from persistent and roughly 20 from newly diagnosed Graves' disease patients. The study was conducted in China and was registered as a clinical trial. Points the paper makes about the study in general: Sequencing and analysis were limited to the TCR beta chain. Compared with newly diagnosed patients, persistent Graves' disease patients had lower TCR Shannon entropy and fewer highly expanded clones, which suggests clonal expansion. The authors noted that the small sample size was a limitation that may lower accuracy. The study examined only peripheral blood because the primary lesion, thyroid tissue, could not be accessed. Preferential use of TRBV28, TRBJ1-2 and TRBJ2-5 was observed in persistent disease, whereas TRBV20-1 and TRBJ2-1 were favored in newly diagnosed disease. A larger number of public clonotypes was shared among persistent patients (around 2,500) than among newly diagnosed patients (around 880).

Receptors were amplified or captured by multiplex PCR. Sequencing was performed on an Illumina HiSeq 4000. CDR3 regions were amplified by Arm-PCR with iRepertoire HTBI primers to construct TCR beta libraries. PCR products were gel purified before sequencing. The original pipeline was this. Gene usage analysis of CDR3 amino acid clonotypes used the approximately 62 TRBV and 14 to 15 TRBJ segments found across samples. COPE and FqMerger were used to merge filtered high-quality paired reads into contigs. BLAST was used to align contigs to IMGT TRBV, TRBD and TRBJ reference genes, with CDR3 defined following IMGT. Any clonotype with a frequency above 0.1% was counted as a highly expanded clone. Repertoire diversity was measured by Shannon entropy, and V-J evenness by the Gini coefficient. A clonotype was considered public if more than one individual shared it. Starting from the raw public reads, TCRdb applied fastp trimming at Q25, assembled clones with MiXCR and retained in-frame beta chains. Records with the same CDR3 protein are collapsed into one entry carrying the most frequent genes and DNA. It is TCRdb's table, rather than the study itself, that gives the V and J calls and clone size. For this sample there are approximately 560,000 distinct CDR3 sequences; about 16% appear just once. The ten most abundant clones make up more than 10% of the sample.

The CDR3 numbers 18 residues from cysteine through phenylalanine. Only the CDR3 part of the read is kept: 54 bases, read in frame from the first base. Trimming removed 6 bases from V and 5 bases from J, leaving 28 bases between the germline ends. CDR1 and CDR2, per the germline V gene (reference sequence), are MNHEY and SMNVEV. The sample's time point, from its label and the paper: newly diagnosed GD, antithyroid drugs for less than 3 months. For both TCR sequencing and RNA sequencing, RNA was extracted from PBMCs using TRIzol. Graves' disease was diagnosed according to American Thyroid Association guidelines. Patients were recruited from an endocrinology department in Xi'an, China. Each patient gave approximately 10 milliliters of peripheral blood, collected in an EDTA anticoagulant tube. Ficoll Paque Plus density gradient separation was used to isolate PBMCs, and no further T cell sorting was performed. An Agilent 2100 Bioanalyzer and agarose gel were used to check RNA quality, and a NanoDrop 2000 was used to measure RNA concentration.

The data were also submitted as part of a second study, on T cells in Graves' hyperthyroidism and ophthalmopathy. Reported in the second study: A patient counted as having stable Graves' hyperthyroidism if no progression to ophthalmopathy occurred over 18 months of follow-up. Hyperthyroidism patients were newly diagnosed, with disease duration under 2 months, and aged 18 to 65 years. Patients with uncontrolled infections, other autoimmune diseases, pregnancy or lactation were excluded. Diagnoses were established on the basis of clinical symptoms, serum thyroxine and TRAb, thyroid ultrasound, and orbital computed tomography. A first-round RT-PCR of the TCR CDR3 used the HTBI primer set with the Qiagen OneStep RT-PCR kit. Most expanded thyroid clonotypes (frequency above 0.001) were also detected in blood, a finding suggesting that blood repertoires may reflect thyroid immune responses. Ophthalmopathy was separated from stable hyperthyroidism by a 13 V-J signature model, with about 86% sensitivity and roughly 84% specificity obtained in cross-validation and 80%/75% obtained in testing. In validation, progression to ophthalmopathy was predicted by the model with roughly 69% sensitivity and 72% to 80% specificity, a median of roughly 6 months before onset. TCR V-J signatures able to tell the groups apart were searched for in a discovery cohort of 95 to 100 patients, of whom 43 had Graves' ophthalmopathy and more than 55 had stable Graves' hyperthyroidism. An independent validation cohort of 18 to 20 hyperthyroidism patients and 17 patients who later progressed to ophthalmopathy tested prospective prediction of ophthalmopathy. The 90 or so discovery patients were randomly split 7:3 into training and test sets. Thyroid tissue and blood T-cell repertoires from more than five Graves' hyperthyroidism patients were also compared in the study. After blood sampling, hyperthyroidism patients were treated with methimazole at a starting dose of 30 mg daily, and ophthalmopathy patients were treated with high-dose intravenous methylprednisolone. Libraries were constructed in a second round of multiplex PCR, after which size selection and purification were carried out. The libraries were sequenced on an Illumina HiSeq2000 using paired-end 100 bp reads. SOAPnuke was used to process the raw data, throwing out any read that contained adapters or uncalled bases, had a mean Phred below 15, or lacked an exact constant-primer or identifier match. COPE v1.2.5 was used to merge high-quality paired reads, and clonotypes were defined as unique nucleotide sequences. MiTCR v1.1 was used to align clonotypes to the IMGT TRBV, TRBD and TRBJ reference segments. Analysis was restricted to V-J combinations with a frequency above 0.0001, which covered 99.2% of repertoires. A TCS score was defined as the ratio of F50 (clonal expansion) to E x V (chaos), with BLOSUM62-based TCRdist applied between CDR3 peptides within each V-J. Welch's t-statistics and random forest reduced roughly 530 V-J features to fewer than 15, which were used in a naive Bayes classifier (R e1071). No statistical method was used to fix the sample size in advance, and group allocation was not hidden from the investigators. According to the paper, TCR Vbeta CDR3 sequencing was carried out on over 130 peripheral blood samples, which came from approximately 43 ophthalmopathy, 75 or so hyperthyroidism and approximately 17 progressor patients.

This sequence uses TRBV27 and TRBJ2-5, and the D gene may be TRBD1, 5 bases matching. Sequenced here: peripheral blood mononuclear cells (PBMCs), sampled at new diagnosis, from a patient treated with antithyroid drugs. This receptor was identified in a young man with Graves disease. Donor details come from another sample of the same person, matched by shared clones. The CDR3 region has the sequence CASRGAPPKGVGLETQYF. The DNA sequence is given as TGTGCCAGCAGAGGGGCCCCCCCCAAAGGAGTGGGGCTGGAGACCCAGTACTTC.